The present T cell receptor (beta chain) was sequenced within a study of early T cells in non-severe SARS-CoV-2 infection. At the level of the study: Bulk RNA from unsorted whole blood was sequenced; chains were unpaired.

Unique molecular identifiers were attached to individual cDNA molecules. TCRdb re-called the 5' RACE reads with MiXCR, one entry per CDR3 protein. The table includes some 59,000 distinct CDR3 sequences, over 7% detected once. Many counts were recorded for this clonotype. Germline-derived CDR1 and CDR2 are SGDLS and YYNGEE. CDR3 length: 14 residues. V was clipped by 0 bases and J by 5 bases, with 11 bases between them. The sample consisted of whole blood. This TCR came from an adult who was a healthcare worker with PCR-confirmed SARS-CoV-2 infection or an uninfected control (not recorded which). The chain uses TRBV9 and TRBJ1-2, with unresolved D. As DNA, the CDR3 is TGTGCCAGCAGCGTAGACGCAGGACTTTATGGCTACACCTTC. Residues: CASSVDAGLYGYTF.